These 30 T cell receptor beta chains originate from one sample sequenced in a study of CD8 T cells in ankylosing spondylitis. TCRdb analysed the 5' RACE reads with MiXCR anew, one entry per CDR3 protein. Of some 270,000 distinct CDR3 sequences in the sample, about 18% are singletons; the top ten hold 25% to 40%. Sequencing was carried out using blood, either unsorted or a sorted T cell fraction (not recorded which). The receptors here all came from a male donor with ankylosing spondylitis or in good health (not recorded which).

This clonotype was seen at least ten times. The rearrangement links TRBV5-1 to TRBJ1-2, with no clear D. Trimming left V 3 bases short and J 3 bases short, with 12 bases between. CDR1 and CDR2 from the germline V gene are SGHRS and YFSETQ. The CDR3 is 14 amino acids. In DNA, the CDR3 is TGCGCCAGCAGCTCAGACCAGGAGTACTATGGCTACACCTTC. Translated: CASSSDQEYYGYTF.

In its sample, this clonotype was seen many times. The rearrangement links TRBV5-1 to TRBJ2-7; 8 nucleotides agree with TRBD1. V lost 3 bases to trimming and J lost 1 base; unmatched junction nucleotides: 6. Germline values: CDR1 SGHRS, CDR2 YFSETQ. This CDR3 spans 15 amino acids. DNA of the CDR3: TGCGCCAGCAGCTCCTCTAGGACAGGGTCCTACGAGCAGTACTTC. It is translated as CASSSSRTGSYEQYF.

This clonotype was picked up a small number of times. V usage is TRBV5-1 and J usage is TRBJ2-2, with 8 bases aligning to TRBD2. Losses at the gene ends were 7 bases for V and 2 bases for J; bases not matched to a gene: 13. The length of the CDR3 is 17 residues. Germline lookup yields CDR1 SGHRS and CDR2 YFSETQ. DNA of the CDR3: TGCGCCAGCTCGCCCCCCGCTAGCGGGTCTAACACCGGGGAGCTGTTTTTT. Translated: CASSPPASGSNTGELFF.

This clonotype has only a few counts. This sequence joins TRBV28 and TRBJ2-1; the D is unclear. The germline V gene has CDR1 MDHEN and CDR2 SYDVKM. V was cut by 4 bases and J by 12 bases, with 10 bases left in between. This CDR3 has 11 residues. The CDR3 region is CASSSLGGQFF. CDR3 DNA sequence: TGTGCCAGCAGTTCCCTCGGCGGGCAGTTCTTC.

This clonotype occurred a few times. CDR3 bases: TGCGCCAGCAGCTTGGAGCAGGGGATACTTCTGGAGACCCAGTACTTC. Its translation is CASSLEQGILLETQYF. V and J are TRBV5-1 and TRBJ2-5; D perhaps matches TRBD1 (6 bases). CDR1 and CDR2 (germline): SGHRS, YFSETQ. With 0 bases removed from V and 5 bases from J, the gap between germline ends came to 17 bases. The CDR3 is made up of 16 amino acids.

This clonotype was picked up a small number of times. The rearrangement links TRBV4-3 to TRBJ1-4; 9 positions match TRBD1. The J segment lost 5 bases and the V segment lost 3 bases, leaving 4 bases of the junction unmatched. This CDR3 is 15 amino acids long. Germline V CDR1 and CDR2: LGHNA, YSLEER. Written as DNA, the CDR3 is TGCGCCAGCAGCCAGGGACAGGGTAAAAATGAAAAACTGTTTTTT. Residues: CASSQGQGKNEKLFF.

This clonotype has a count of ten or more. The V call is TRBV12-3 or TRBV12-4, the J call TRBJ2-5; D is perhaps TRBD1 or TRBD2 (5 bases each). The CDR3 consists of 14 residues. The V and J ends lost 3 bases and 3 bases respectively, with 11 bases between them. CDR3 sequence: CASSFGTIKETQYF. The CDR3 region has the DNA TGTGCCAGCAGTTTTGGGACGATTAAAGAGACCCAGTACTTC.

The chain links TRBV7-9 to TRBJ1-1; a possible D gene is TRBD1 (5 bases). Germline CDR1 reads SEHNR; CDR2 reads FQNEAQ (reference sequence). The CDR3 runs 12 residues. With 4 bases removed from V and 6 bases from J, the gap between germline ends came to 9 bases. CDR3 DNA sequence: TGTGCCAGCAGCTCGAGGGGCCCTGAAGCTTTCTTT. It specifies CASSSRGPEAFF.

The rearrangement uses TRBV7-2 and TRBJ2-5, with 9 bases that match TRBD1. The CDR3 sequence is 15 residues long. CDR1 and CDR2 (germline): SGHTA, FQGNSA. The trim removed 4 bases at V and 4 bases at J, leaving 7 bases unmatched. The CDR3 DNA sequence: TGTGCCAGCAGCTCCGGGGACAGGGATCGAGAGACCCAGTACTTC. Protein: CASSSGDRDRETQYF.

V and J are TRBV5-1 and TRBJ2-1; D might be TRBD2 (5 bases). CDR1 SGHRS and CDR2 YFSETQ come from the germline V gene. V dropped 4 bases and J dropped 10 bases, with 12 bases sitting between them. The CDR3 extends over 12 amino acids. CDR3 amino acids: CASSPSPGEQFF. The CDR3 DNA sequence: TGCGCCAGCAGCCCCTCGCCGGGGGAGCAGTTCTTC.

There are a few counts of this clonotype. The CDR3 DNA sequence: TGCGCCAGCAGCCAAGAGAGGGGCATCGCCTACGAGCAGTACTTC. Protein product: CASSQERGIAYEQYF. This chain links TRBV4-3 with TRBJ2-7; D may match TRBD1 or TRBD2 (5 bases each). CDR1 and CDR2 from the germline V gene are LGHNA and YSLEER. The CDR3 consists of 15 residues. V shed 0 bases and J shed 2 bases, with 11 bases lying between them.

This clonotype was counted ten times or more. The CDR3 sequence: CASSQESSGSSYNEQFF. The CDR3 DNA is TGTGCCAGCAGCCAAGAGTCGAGCGGGAGCTCCTACAATGAGCAGTTCTTC. The chain employs TRBV4-2 and TRBJ2-1; TRBD2 matches at 8 bases. The CDR3 contains 17 residues. The junction had 4 bases not matched to a gene; V was cut back by 0 bases and J by 0 bases. Germline V gene sequence: CDR1 LGHNA, CDR2 YNFKEQ.

The CDR3 DNA sequence: TGCGCCAGCAGCCAAGACCGGACAGGGGTGCGAGAGACCCAGTACTTC. This translates into CASSQDRTGVRETQYF. The genes are TRBV4-1 and TRBJ2-5, with TRBD1 matching 9 bases. V gave up 0 bases and J gave up 4 bases; unmatched junction bases: 6. The CDR3 is made up of 16 amino acids. Germline V gives CDR1 MGHRA, CDR2 YSYEKL.

The genes are TRBV27 and TRBJ1-1; D remains unclear. Germline V gene sequence: CDR1 MNHEY, CDR2 SMNVEV (reference sequence). Trimming stripped 6 bases from V and 1 base from J, with 9 bases between. The CDR3 extends over 13 amino acids. Here the CDR3 reads CASRVSRNTEAFF. In DNA form, the CDR3 reads TGTGCCAGCAGGGTTAGTCGGAACACTGAAGCTTTCTTT.

This clonotype has just a few counts. The chain has TRBV7-9 and TRBJ2-7; 7 bases match TRBD2. In germline, CDR1 is SEHNR, CDR2 FQNEAQ (reference sequence). J gave up 2 bases and V 1 base, and 8 bases lay outside the gene matches. The CDR3 spans 16 residues. The CDR3 loop reads CASSLGASGTPYEQYF. The CDR3 coding sequence is TGTGCCAGCAGCTTAGGGGCTAGCGGAACCCCCTACGAGCAGTACTTC.

The chain is built from TRBV6-1 and TRBJ1-1, with D maybe TRBD1 (6 bases). The germline CDR1 and CDR2 sequences are MNHNS and SASEGT. The CDR3 spans 13 residues. V was shortened by 6 bases and J by 3 bases, with 11 bases between the two germline ends. CDR3 in amino acids: CASSPGQYTEAFF. The CDR3 bases are TGTGCCAGCAGCCCCGGACAGTACACTGAAGCTTTCTTT.

In this sample, this clonotype turned up many times. The rearrangement uses TRBV9 and TRBJ2-1; 8 bases align to TRBD2. The CDR3 contains 15 residues. Trimming removed 3 bases from V and 2 bases from J; junction bases left unmatched: 4. Germline loops: CDR1 SGDLS, CDR2 YYNGEE. For the CDR3, the DNA is TGTGCCAGCAGCGGGAAGCGGGAGCCCTACAATGAGCAGTTCTTC. It codes for CASSGKREPYNEQFF.

The V gene is TRBV18, the J gene TRBJ2-7; D uncertain. This CDR3 region has 15 residues. The V gene's germline CDR1 is KGHSH and CDR2 LQKENI. The ends were cut back, 1 base at V and 4 bases at J, with 14 bases in the middle. The CDR3 nucleotides read TGTGCCAGCTCACCACAAGGCGACTTAAATTACGAGCAGTACTTC. Its translation is CASSPQGDLNYEQYF.

This clonotype has a count of ten or more. This sequence joins TRBV10-1 and TRBJ2-5; 13 nucleotides align to TRBD2. Trimming removed 2 bases from V and 2 bases from J; junction bases left unmatched: 8. This CDR3 is built from 18 residues. Germline assignment: CDR1 WNHNN and CDR2 SYGVQD (reference sequence). The CDR3 region is CASSEDLGTSGKQETQYF. The CDR3 nucleotides are TGCGCCAGCAGTGAGGACCTAGGGACTAGCGGGAAGCAAGAGACCCAGTACTTC.

This clonotype was detected a few times. This sequence joins TRBV5-8 and TRBJ1-2, with 7 bases matching TRBD1. The length of the CDR3 is 14 residues. Trimming cost V 3 bases and J 5 bases; bases outside gene matches: 7. Germline assignment: CDR1 SGHTS and CDR2 YDEGEE. The CDR3 region is CASSSGTAVYGYTF. CDR3 coding DNA: TGTGCCAGCAGCTCCGGGACAGCGGTATATGGCTACACCTTC. Full variable domain (missing parts from reference TRBV5-8 and TRBJ1-2): EAGVTQSPTHLIKTRGQQATLRCSPISGHTSVYWYQQALGLGLQFLLWYDEGEERNRGNFPPRFSGRQFPNYSSELNVNALELEDSALYLCASSSGTAVYGYTFGSGTRLTVV.

The chain links TRBV19 to TRBJ2-1; a possible D gene is TRBD2 (7 bases). V was pared by 9 bases and J by 6 bases, with 18 bases between. Germline V gene lookup returns CDR1 LNHDA and CDR2 SQIVND (reference sequence). The CDR3 extends over 14 amino acids. CDR3 amino acids: CASQTGGGGNEQFF. The CDR3 region has the DNA TGTGCCAGCCAGACTGGGGGAGGGGGCAATGAGCAGTTCTTC.

The chain combines TRBV7-9 with TRBJ2-3; D assignment may be TRBD1 or TRBD2 (9 bases each). The CDR3 covers 17 residues. Trimming took 3 bases from V and 6 from J, leaving 22 bases between them. Germline CDR1 is SEHNR and CDR2 is FQNEAQ (reference sequence). The CDR3 here is CASSLGQGASGADTQYF. CDR3 nucleotides: TGTGCCAGCAGCTTGGGACAGGGTGCTAGCGGGGCGGATACGCAGTATTTT.

This clonotype was counted many times. The chain employs TRBV29-1 and TRBJ2-7; maybe TRBD2 (5 bases). Trimming removed 0 bases from V and 5 bases from J, with 8 bases in between. Germline CDR1 and CDR2: SQVTM and ANQGSEA. The length of the CDR3 is 12 residues. CDR3 sequence: CSVEDDGNEQYF. CDR3 DNA: TGCAGCGTTGAAGATGACGGGAACGAGCAGTACTTC.

This clonotype was counted a few times. J is TRBJ2-3 and V is TRBV12-3 or TRBV12-4; tentative D call: TRBD2 (6 bases). Trimming shortened V by 2 bases and J by 2 bases, and 14 bases separated the two germline ends. The CDR3 contains 16 residues. CDR3 residues: CASSLPGRTSTDTQYF. The CDR3 nucleotides are TGTGCCAGCAGTTTACCGGGGAGGACCTCCACAGATACGCAGTATTTT.

The chain combines TRBV6-5 with TRBJ2-2; 8 nucleotides match TRBD1. V gave up 2 bases and J gave up 4 bases; unmatched junction bases: 9. The length of the CDR3 is 17 residues. Germline values: CDR1 MNHEY, CDR2 SVGAGI. The CDR3, as DNA: TGTGCCAGCAGTTACGCTACGGGACAGGTTAGCACCGGGGAGCTGTTTTTT. Amino acid sequence: CASSYATGQVSTGELFF.

The gene calls are TRBV5-1 and TRBJ1-3; TRBD1 might be the D (6 bases). Germline CDR1 is SGHRS and CDR2 is YFSETQ. The V gene lost 4 bases and the J gene lost 2 bases, with 16 bases spanning the gap. The CDR3 length is 16 residues. In DNA form, the CDR3 reads TGCGCCAGCAGCGACAGCAGGGGCTCGGCTGGAAACACCATATATTTT. As protein: CASSDSRGSAGNTIYF.

This chain uses TRBV27 with TRBJ2-3, with D hard to call. CDR1 and CDR2 (germline): MNHEY, SMNVEV (reference sequence). The CDR3 contains 15 residues. The ends were cut back, 2 bases at V and 2 bases at J, with 11 bases in the middle. This chain's CDR3 is CASSLGTVSTDTQYF. The DNA of the CDR3 is TGTGCCAGCAGTTTAGGAACAGTTTCCACAGATACGCAGTATTTT.

The CDR3 nucleotides read TGCGCCAGCAGCCAAAACCGGGACAGCCAAGAGACCCAGTACTTC. This sequence encodes CASSQNRDSQETQYF. V usage is TRBV4-1 and J usage is TRBJ2-5; TRBD1 agrees at 7 bases. V was clipped by 2 bases and J by 1 base; unmatched bases: 4. CDR1 and CDR2 (germline): MGHRA, YSYEKL. This CDR3 contains 15 residues.

This rearrangement joins TRBV7-9 to TRBJ1-1, with D maybe TRBD1 (5 bases). Trimming left V 5 bases short and J 0 bases short, with 10 bases between. The CDR3 consists of 14 residues. In germline, CDR1 is SEHNR, CDR2 FQNEAQ (reference sequence). CDR3 sequence reads: CASSPGHLNTEAFF. In nucleotides, the CDR3 is TGTGCCAGCAGCCCGGGGCATTTGAACACTGAAGCTTTCTTT.

J is TRBJ2-1 and V is TRBV11-1; D tentatively fits TRBD1 or TRBD2 (5 bases each). Between the trimmed V and J ends, which lost 1 base and 8 bases, there was a span of 15 bases. The length of the CDR3 is 15 residues. Germline V CDR1 and CDR2: SGHAT, FQDESV (reference sequence). CDR3 coding DNA: TGTGCCAGCAGCTTAGTCGGGGACGGGTTCCATGAGCAGTTCTTC. Amino acids: CASSLVGDGFHEQFF.